The entry below describes one T cell receptor beta chain. Antigen specificity is unknown. This record comes from a study of T cell responses to AZD1222 COVID-19 vaccine. Study findings and constraints: Reports indicate that nearly half of spike-specific TCRs are directed at unmutated variant regions. Regions 160-218 and 743-854 held dominance among vaccine-associated CD4 TCRs, which spanned spike. At study baseline, merely more than 5 AZD1222 recipients were seropositive. Donors in the cohort were predominantly white British and more often female, and clonal diversity was possibly underestimated.

This table comes from immunoSEQ multiplex PCR, and its TCRdb copy is limited to in-frame clones, with some not included. The profile shows some 110,000 clones, 70% to 90% of them singletons. Germline assignment: CDR1 MDHEN and CDR2 SYDVKM. V was trimmed by 2 bases and J by 3 bases, leaving 13 bases between them. The CDR3 runs 15 residues. Sample: peripheral blood, taken 28 days after the second AZD1222 dose. The chain is built from TRBV28 and TRBJ1-1; no clear D gene. The receptor was isolated from an adult who received the AZD1222 COVID-19 vaccine. The CDR3 sequence is CASSLAAPPDTEAFF. CDR3 nucleotide sequence: TGTGCCAGCAGTTTAGCGGCCCCTCCGGACACTGAAGCTTTCTTT.